Listed below are T cell receptor beta chains from one sample, sequenced in a study of blood T cell repertoires in COVID-19. Generated by immunoSEQ multiplex PCR, the TCRdb table keeps only in-frame clones and is missing some. The table has some 300,000 clones, 88% seen once. Sequencing used PBMCs or T cells enriched from blood (not recorded which). These receptors were taken from a woman in her twenties or thirties who had recovered from COVID-19. The CDR3 runs from the conserved cysteine through the conserved F or W. The D gene is left open where the match is weak. Clone size appears in some rows only: once, few, many, or a class for an expanded clone.

D	V	size	J	CDR3	DNA
-	TRBV11-2	-	TRBJ2-7	CASSLNVGLSPIYEQYF	TGTGCCAGCAGCTTAAATGTCGGACTCTCCCCCATCTACGAGCAGTACTTC
TRBD1	TRBV4-1	-	TRBJ2-1	CASSQSGGDEQFF	TGCGCCAGCAGCCAATCAGGGGGCGATGAGCAGTTCTTC
-	TRBV7-9	-	TRBJ1-4	CASSFSGLAGREKLFF	TGTGCCAGCAGCTTCAGCGGGTTGGCGGGCCGGGAAAAACTGTTTTTT
-	TRBV6-5	-	TRBJ1-1	CASSYSYRFPEAFF	TGTGCCAGCAGTTACTCTTACAGGTTTCCAGAAGCTTTCTTT
-	TRBV7-3	-	TRBJ2-3	CASSWNRADTQYF	TGTGCCAGCAGCTGGAACAGAGCAGATACGCAGTATTTT
TRBD2	TRBV7-8	-	TRBJ2-7	CASSLTSGTSGRIGTYEQYF	TGTGCCAGCAGCCTGACGTCGGGGACTAGCGGGAGAATTGGGACCTACGAGCAGTACTTC
-	TRBV29-1	-	TRBJ1-5	CSVADGGRGDQPQHF	TGCAGCGTTGCTGATGGCGGGAGGGGGGATCAGCCCCAGCATTTT
TRBD1	TRBV4-1	-	TRBJ2-3	CASSLNSGGTDTQYF	TGCGCCAGCAGCCTCAATTCAGGGGGTACAGATACGCAGTATTTT
TRBD1	TRBV10-3	once	TRBJ1-4	CAISDPPGTGRTNEKLFF	TGTGCCATCAGTGATCCCCCCGGGACAGGGCGAACTAATGAAAAACTGTTTTTT
-	TRBV11-2	-	TRBJ1-6	CASSPQDSRYSPLHF	TGTGCCAGCAGCCCCCAAGACAGCCGTTATTCACCCCTCCACTTT
-	TRBV28	once	TRBJ2-6	CASSPEGSGANVLTF	TGTGCCAGCAGCCCGGAGGGGTCTGGGGCCAACGTCCTGACTTTC
TRBD1	TRBV20-1	-	TRBJ1-1	CQTRGLEAFF	TGTCAAACCAGGGGGCTTGAAGCTTTCTTT
TRBD1	TRBV25-1	-	TRBJ1-4	CASSPTGVTLANEKLFF	TGTGCCAGCAGTCCTACAGGGGTCACTTTGGCTAATGAAAAACTGTTTTTT
TRBD1	TRBV28	-	TRBJ2-7	CASLDREYEQYF	TGTGCCAGCCTAGACAGGGAGTACGAGCAGTACTTC
TRBD1	TRBV10-3	-	TRBJ1-5	CAIADRGREQPQHF	TGTGCCATCGCGGACAGGGGAAGGGAACAGCCCCAGCATTTT
-	TRBV21-1	-	TRBJ1-1	CASISNNPDRRGIEAFF	TGTGCCAGCATCTCAAACAACCCGGACAGGAGGGGAATTGAAGCTTTCTTT
TRBD1	TRBV3-1/TRBV3-2	-	TRBJ2-3	CASSLDREDTQYF	TGTGCCAGCAGCCTAGACAGGGAAGATACGCAGTATTTT
TRBD1	TRBV4-2	-	TRBJ1-2	CASSQGPPGTGNGYTF	TGTGCCAGCAGCCAAGGGCCGCCTGGGACAGGGAATGGCTACACCTTC
-	TRBV28	-	TRBJ1-1	CASSLSRGSTEAFF	TGTGCCAGCAGTTTGAGCAGGGGTAGCACTGAAGCTTTCTTT